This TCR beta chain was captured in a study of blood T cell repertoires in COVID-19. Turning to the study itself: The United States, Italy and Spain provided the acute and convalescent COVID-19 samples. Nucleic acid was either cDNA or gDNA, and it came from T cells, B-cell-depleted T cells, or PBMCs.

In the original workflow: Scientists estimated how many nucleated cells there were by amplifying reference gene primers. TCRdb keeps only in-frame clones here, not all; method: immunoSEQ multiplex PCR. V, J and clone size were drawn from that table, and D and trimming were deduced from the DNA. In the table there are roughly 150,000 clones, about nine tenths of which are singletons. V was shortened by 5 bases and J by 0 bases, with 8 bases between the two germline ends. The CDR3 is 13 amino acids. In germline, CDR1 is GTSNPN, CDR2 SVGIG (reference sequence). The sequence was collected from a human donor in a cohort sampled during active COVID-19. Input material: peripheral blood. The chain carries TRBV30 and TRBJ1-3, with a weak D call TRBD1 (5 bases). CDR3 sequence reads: CAWGGSSGNTIYF. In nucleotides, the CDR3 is TGTGCCTGGGGGGGGAGCTCTGGAAACACCATATATTTT. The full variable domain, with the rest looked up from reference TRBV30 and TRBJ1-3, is SQTIHQWPATLVQPVGSPLSLECTVEGTSNPNLYWYRQAAGRGLQLLFYSVGIGQISSEVPQNLSASRPQDRQFILSSKKLLLSDSGFYLCAWGGSSGNTIYFGEGSWLTVV.